The clone carrying this T cell receptor (beta chain) was detected only a few times. Through a sample-barcoded 5' primer and a J-beta primer mix, a second PCR was run for about 6 to 11 cycles. TCRdb ran MiXCR on the 5' RACE reads and lists one entry per CDR3 protein. The sample lists 1.5 million to 2 million distinct CDR3 sequences, roughly 30% occurring once. This entry comes from a study of blood T cells in healthy people across ages. The CDR3 covers 16 residues. CDR1 is MNHNY, CDR2 SVGAGI, per germline (reference sequence). J was trimmed by 5 bases and V by 3 bases; bases with no gene match: 8. What was sequenced was blood. J is TRBJ2-5 and V is TRBV6-6; 11 bases line up with TRBD2. The clonotype originates from a woman younger than 45 in good health. For the CDR3, the DNA is TGTGCCAGCAGTTATTATCAGACTAGCGGGGCGGAGACCCAGTACTTC. Translation gives CASSYYQTSGAETQYF.